This T cell receptor (beta chain) was identified in a study of identical twins. V lost 0 bases, J lost 2 bases, and 21 bases lay in between. Germline CDR1 reads MNHEY; CDR2 reads SVGAGI. The CDR3 is 19 residues long. TCRdb processed the 5' RACE reads anew with MiXCR; each CDR3 protein has one entry. The table has about 260,000 distinct CDR3 sequences, 5.5% to 7% seen once. Turning to this clonotype: Its antigen is as yet unknown.

Study findings and constraints: The analysis was cross-sectional rather than longitudinal within donors. The abundant beta clonotypes from cord blood had fewer insertions, and memory repertoires had none of this.

These same data were also listed under a study on yellow fever vaccine responses in identical twins. From that second work: Reportedly, the response of twins' T cells to the vaccine seemed partly convergent, partly personalized.

The sample comprised memory (CD45RO+) T cells sorted from blood. This chain joins TRBV6-5 and TRBJ2-3, with D unclear. The receptor was derived from a woman between 18 and 30 years old in good health. CDR3 sequence reads: CASSYSRTFPRGPTDTQYF. DNA for the CDR3: TGTGCCAGCAGTTACTCGAGAACATTCCCTAGAGGTCCCACAGATACGCAGTATTTT.